This T cell receptor beta chain was sequenced in a study of blood T cell repertoires in COVID-19. Across the whole study: In each case, the material was cDNA or gDNA derived from T cells, B-cell-depleted T cells, or PBMCs.

The CDR3 length is 13 residues. With V trimmed by 3 bases and J by 5 bases, 3 bases remained unmatched. Germline loops: CDR1 SGHRS, CDR2 YFSETQ. The table came from immunoSEQ multiplex PCR; TCRdb's copy has only in-frame clones and leaves some out. Of about 480,000 clones listed, approximately 87% are singletons. The receptor was isolated from a woman in her thirties or forties who had recovered from COVID-19. The sequenced sample was PBMCs or T cells enriched from blood (not recorded which). The chain has TRBV5-1 and TRBJ2-5, with 8 bases fitting TRBD1. The CDR3 loop reads CASSSTGEETQYF. The CDR3 nucleotides are TGCGCCAGCAGCTCGACAGGGGAGGAGACCCAGTACTTC.